This T cell receptor (beta chain) was sequenced for a study of CD8+ T cells in alopecia areata. Germline CDR1 and CDR2: NSQYPW and LRSPGD (reference sequence). The junction had 4 bases not matched to a gene; V was cut back by 3 bases and J by 3 bases. The CDR3 loop spans 15 amino acids. In its sample, this clone was seen a few times. All gene names here are mouse names. The observed sequence ends 4 residues before the CDR3 terminus, with the missing tail filled in from the germline J gene. This CDR3 is also generated by other DNA sequences in the sample. Markers used for sorting pooled cutaneous lymph node cells were CD4, CD8alpha, NKG2D, NKG2ACE and others. Sequencing relied on a cDNA template that was reverse transcribed from extracted RNA. Here immunoSEQ multiplex PCR was the method, and the copy in TCRdb shows in-frame clones only, minus some. This repertoire holds 200,000 to 300,000 clones, and none appear only once.

This clonotype was obtained from a C3H/HeJ mouse with alopecia areata. The mice in this strain carry MHC haplotype H2-k. This chain connects TRBV1 to TRBJ2-3; TRBD1 matches 9 bases. Sample: CD4+ T cells sorted from a lymph node. The part of the CDR3 DNA that was read is TGCACCTGCAGTGCGGGGACAGGGCGAGCAGAA. It is translated as CTCSAGTGRAE. The full CDR3 is CTCSAGTGRAETLYF.